The present entry profiles one TCR beta chain with its context. These data are taken from a study of blood T cell repertoires in COVID-19. Study background: Collection of acute and convalescent COVID-19 samples took place in the United States, Italy and Spain. Nucleic acid was either cDNA or gDNA, and it came from T cells, B-cell-depleted T cells, or PBMCs.

Clones were sequenced by immunoSEQ multiplex PCR, and TCRdb holds only the in-frame ones, with some missing. The sample holds some 150,000 clones, roughly 79% seen once. Germline assignment: CDR1 ENHRY and CDR2 SYGVKD. After removal of 8 bases from V and 4 bases from J, the junction contained 16 bases not matched to a gene. This CDR3 has 17 residues. What was sequenced was peripheral blood. This receptor was identified in a woman aged 55 to 70 with active or convalescent COVID-19. The rearrangement links TRBV10-3 to TRBJ1-1; 10 nucleotides line up with TRBD1. The chain's CDR3 is CAISSAGQGRLSTEAFF. CDR3 nucleotides: TGTGCCATCTCCTCGGCGGGACAGGGGCGTCTTAGCACTGAAGCTTTCTTT.